The entry below describes one TCR beta chain. Its target is unknown. This specimen comes from a study of T-cell reconstitution after alpha-beta-depleted transplantation in children. The CDR3 spans 15 residues. The V gene lost 2 bases and the J gene lost 2 bases, with 13 bases spanning the gap. Per germline, CDR1 SGHTA and CDR2 FQGNSA. Study results and limitations: Reportedly, roughly two months post-transplant, alpha-beta T cells arose from several hundred expanded graft clones. Among T cells one year after transplant, newly produced cells accounted for most counts and diversity.

Unique molecular identifiers were used to barcode this TCRbeta library. A single record per CDR3 protein comes from TCRdb applying MiXCR to the PCR reads. The sample lists approximately 500,000 distinct CDR3 sequences; roughly a tenth were seen once. Sample: PBMCs, taken before TCRalphabeta/CD19-depleted stem cell transplant. J is TRBJ2-7 and V is TRBV7-2, with D possibly being TRBD2 (6 bases). This sequence originates from a child aged 2 to 10 with inherited bone marrow failure, due to receive a stem cell transplant. The CDR3 nucleotides are TGTGCCAGCAGCTTATTTAGCGGAGGGGCCTACGAGCAGTACTTC. It encodes CASSLFSGGAYEQYF.